The 31 T cell receptor beta chains listed next were all sequenced from one sample in a study of shared clonotypes between healthy human individuals. Libraries were prepared by immunoSEQ multiplex PCR; TCRdb keeps only in-frame clonotypes and omits some of them. The sample lists under 2,500,000 clones, under 97% seen once, with approximately 0.13% in the top ten. What was sequenced was naive CD4+ T cells sorted from blood. Subset given: CD45RA+ positively selected. Receptors originate from a man younger than 30 in good health.

This rearrangement joins TRBV2 to TRBJ2-7, with D hard to call. From germline, CDR1 is SNHLY and CDR2 FYNNEI. The V and J ends lost 3 bases and 0 bases respectively, with 15 bases between them. This CDR3 has 16 amino acids. This CDR3 is CASSDVGGPSSYEQYF. The CDR3 coding sequence is TGTGCCAGCAGTGACGTGGGCGGACCTAGCTCCTACGAGCAGTACTTC.

This chain links TRBV2 with TRBJ1-5; 8 bases line up with TRBD1. The CDR3 has 15 amino acids. Trimming at V came to 6 bases and at J to 3 bases, leaving 7 bases not matched to a gene. Per germline, CDR1 SNHLY and CDR2 FYNNEI. The CDR3 bases are TGTGCCAGCAGGGACAGGGAGGACATCAATCAGCCCCAGCATTTT. Translating gives CASRDREDINQPQHF.

This chain connects TRBV7-2 to TRBJ1-5; maybe TRBD1 (5 bases). Germline V gives CDR1 SGHTA, CDR2 FQGNSA. The CDR3 totals 17 residues. Trimming stripped 0 bases from V and 5 bases from J, with 17 bases between. The CDR3 reads CASSLARLGEGHQPQHF. The CDR3 DNA follows: TGTGCCAGCAGCTTAGCGCGTTTAGGGGAAGGCCATCAGCCCCAGCATTTT.

The J gene is TRBJ1-4, the V gene TRBV13, with D maybe TRBD1 (5 bases). Germline V CDR1 and CDR2: PRHDT, FYEKMQ (reference sequence). The V and J ends lost 5 bases and 6 bases respectively, with 19 bases between them. This CDR3 region has 16 residues. The CDR3 region has the DNA TGTGCCAGCAGCCTCCTCAGAGGGACTGGGGATGAAAAACTGTTTTTT. Translating it yields CASSLLRGTGDEKLFF.

The chain has TRBV6-1 and TRBJ1-6, with D maybe TRBD1 (6 bases). Germline CDR1 MNHNS, CDR2 SASEGT. The CDR3 runs to 16 residues. Trimming removed 3 bases from V and 3 bases from J, with 12 bases in between. The CDR3 DNA sequence: TGTGCCAGCAGTGAGGGCAGGGGATTCTATAATTCACCCCTCCACTTT. It codes for CASSEGRGFYNSPLHF.

The chain combines TRBV12-5 with TRBJ2-7; D unclear. V lost 6 bases, J lost 4 bases, and 13 bases lay in between. The CDR3 runs 13 residues. Germline CDR1 and CDR2: LGHNT and FRNRAP. The CDR3 region has the DNA TGTGCTAGTGGCCCAAGCGCCGGTTACGAGCAGTACTTC. It specifies CASGPSAGYEQYF.

The chain employs TRBV25-1 and TRBJ2-3; a weak D match, TRBD2 (7 bases). Germline-derived CDR1 and CDR2 are MGHDK and SYGVNS. Deletions cut 1 base from V and 7 bases from J, with 15 bases between. The CDR3 runs to 15 residues. CDR3 bases: TGTGCCAGCAGTGAATCCCGGGGGGCGGGGAATACGCAGTATTTT. Translated: CASSESRGAGNTQYF. Together with reference TRBV25-1 and TRBJ2-3, the CDR3 gives the full variable domain: EADIYQTPRYLVIGTGKKITLECSQTMGHDKMYWYQQDPGMELHLIHYSYGVNSTEKGDLSSESTVSRIRTEHFPLTLESARPSHTSQYLCASSESRGAGNTQYFGPGTRLTVL.

The CDR3 spells CASSARQFGTNEKLFF. In DNA, the CDR3 is TGTGCCAGCAGCGCACGACAGTTTGGGACTAATGAAAAACTGTTTTTT. This rearrangement joins TRBV7-8 to TRBJ1-4, with D possibly TRBD1 on 5 matching bases. Germline V gene data show CDR1 as SGHVS and CDR2 as FQNEAQ. Between the trimmed V and J ends, which lost 5 bases and 2 bases, there was a span of 15 bases. CDR3 size: 16 residues. The variable domain in full, with the rest retrieved from reference TRBV7-8 and TRBJ1-4, is GAGVSQSPRYKVAKRGQDVALRCDPISGHVSLFWYQQALGQGPEFLTYFQNEAQLDKSGLPSDRFFAERPEGSVSTLKIQRTQQEDSAVYLCASSARQFGTNEKLFFGSGTQLSVL.

This clone was seen a handful of times. This chain uses TRBV6-5 with TRBJ2-7; perhaps TRBD1 as D (6 bases). CDR3 length: 13 residues. CDR1 and CDR2 (germline): MNHEY, SVGAGI. V was pared by 10 bases and J by 2 bases, with 15 bases between. The CDR3 loop reads CATSGTPTYEQYF. CDR3 DNA sequence: TGTGCCACCTCCGGGACACCAACCTACGAGCAGTACTTC.

The chain has TRBV29-1 and TRBJ2-3, with 9 bases fitting TRBD1. Looked up from germline, CDR1 is SQVTM and CDR2 is ANQGSEA. CDR3 length: 14 amino acids. V was clipped by 4 bases and J by 4 bases; unmatched bases: 6. DNA for the CDR3: TGCAGCGTTGTAGGGGACAGGGTAGCAGATACGCAGTATTTT. It codes for CSVVGDRVADTQYF.

As for this clone: Additional DNA sequences in this sample encode the identical CDR3. The chain is built from TRBV2 and TRBJ2-5; TRBD1 aligns across 9 bases. Germline V gene data show CDR1 as SNHLY and CDR2 as FYNNEI. J lost 5 bases, V lost 6 bases, and 4 bases had no gene match. The CDR3 has 13 residues. The CDR3 DNA reads as TGTGCCAGCAGCCGGGACAGGGAGGAGACCCAGTACTTC. Translating gives CASSRDREETQYF.

As regards this clone: The same CDR3 can be traced to other DNA sequences in this sample. This chain joins TRBV5-1 and TRBJ1-5, with D hard to call. The germline gives CDR1 SGHRS, CDR2 YFSETQ. V lost 0 bases and J lost 2, with 9 bases in between. CDR3 length: 15 amino acids. The CDR3, as DNA: TGCGCCAGCAGCTTGGACAGCGGGGGCAATCAGCCCCAGCATTTT. This codes for CASSLDSGGNQPQHF.

This chain connects TRBV7-9 to TRBJ2-3; 11 bases align to TRBD2. There are 17 residues in the CDR3. The V gene's germline CDR1 is SEHNR and CDR2 FQNEAQ (reference sequence). J was trimmed by 4 bases and V by 1 base; bases with no gene match: 7. CDR3 region: CASSLGNSGRAADTQYF. CDR3 sequence (DNA): TGTGCCAGCAGCTTAGGAAATAGCGGGAGGGCCGCAGATACGCAGTATTTT.

The V gene is TRBV19, the J gene TRBJ1-2; no firm D call. The CDR3 runs 15 residues. In germline, CDR1 is LNHDA, CDR2 SQIVND (reference sequence). Trimming stripped 1 base from V and 4 bases from J, with 13 bases between. In nucleotides, the CDR3 is TGTGCCAGTAGTATAGCGACCGCGGGAGCCTATGGCTACACCTTC. Its translation is CASSIATAGAYGYTF.

The J gene is TRBJ1-6, the V gene TRBV12-5; TRBD1 is a possible D gene (6 bases). Germline V CDR1 and CDR2: LGHNT, FRNRAP. V dropped 7 bases and J dropped 8 bases, with 15 bases sitting between them. The CDR3 loop spans 14 amino acids. The CDR3 spells CASVPLGADSPLHF. The CDR3 bases are TGTGCTAGTGTCCCCTTGGGGGCGGATTCACCCCTCCACTTT.

The J gene is TRBJ2-2, the V gene TRBV19, with 11 bases matching TRBD1. The CDR3 loop spans 17 amino acids. CDR1 is LNHDA, CDR2 SQIVND, per germline (reference sequence). Unmatched junction bases numbered 10, after V lost 6 bases and J lost 4 bases. The CDR3 reads CASSPGQGARITGELFF. The CDR3 nucleotides are TGTGCCAGTAGCCCTGGACAGGGGGCTCGGATCACCGGGGAGCTGTTTTTT.

V and J are TRBV10-1 and TRBJ1-6, with D perhaps matching TRBD1 (5 bases). The CDR3 contains 15 residues. Trimming removed 0 bases at V and 6 bases at J, with 9 bases between. Germline V lookup: CDR1 WNHNN, CDR2 SYGVQD (reference sequence). The CDR3 DNA reads as TGCGCCAGCAGTGAGTCGGGGGAAATTAATTCACCCCTCCACTTT. This sequence encodes CASSESGEINSPLHF.

V is TRBV12-5 and J is TRBJ1-5; 7 bases fit TRBD1. The CDR3 is 16 amino acids. After removal of 4 bases from V and 0 bases from J, the junction contained 6 bases not matched to a gene. Per the germline V gene, CDR1 is LGHNT and CDR2 is FRNRAP. The CDR3 nucleotides are TGTGCTAGTGGTTATGGGACAGTACTTAGCAATCAGCCCCAGCATTTT. The encoded protein is CASGYGTVLSNQPQHF.

The chain combines TRBV5-1 with TRBJ1-1; tentative D call: TRBD1 (5 bases). The length of the CDR3 is 14 residues. Germline V gene sequence: CDR1 SGHRS, CDR2 YFSETQ. The V gene lost 4 bases and the J gene lost 1 base, with 11 bases spanning the gap. CDR3 region: CASSTGRRNTEAFF. CDR3 nucleotides: TGCGCCAGCAGCACGGGACGTAGGAACACTGAAGCTTTCTTT.

V and J are TRBV10-2 and TRBJ2-5; 12 nucleotides agree with TRBD2. Losses at the gene ends were 8 bases for V and 2 bases for J; bases not matched to a gene: 3. CDR1 WSHSY and CDR2 SAAADI come from the germline V gene. The CDR3 runs 14 residues. The CDR3 DNA follows: TGCGCCAGCCGGACTAGCGGGATACAAGAGACCCAGTACTTC. Its translation: CASRTSGIQETQYF.

A word on this clone: Other DNA sequences of this sample code for an identical CDR3. This chain links TRBV7-2 with TRBJ2-3; possibly TRBD1 or TRBD2 for D (5 bases each). V lost 1 base to trimming and J lost 3 bases, with 5 bases between them. CDR1 is SGHTA and CDR2 is FQGNSA in the germline V gene. The CDR3 consists of 13 residues. The chain's CDR3 is CASSLGGTDTQYF. The CDR3 bases are TGTGCCAGCAGCTTAGGGGGGACAGATACGCAGTATTTT.

This chain joins TRBV7-2 and TRBJ2-7; D unresolved. The CDR3 sequence is 12 residues long. The germline gives CDR1 SGHTA, CDR2 FQGNSA. Trimming removed 4 bases from V and 6 bases from J, with 10 bases in between. The CDR3 coding sequence is TGTGCCAGCAGCTACGTTAGTCGCGAGCAGTACTTC. Protein: CASSYVSREQYF.

The rearrangement uses TRBV5-1 and TRBJ2-7, with D perhaps given as TRBD1 or TRBD2 (5 bases each). The germline V gene encodes CDR1 SGHRS and CDR2 YFSETQ. V gave up 4 bases and J gave up 2 bases, with 13 bases separating them. This CDR3 contains 14 residues. The DNA of the CDR3 is TGCGCCAGCAGCGTCGGGACGGGGACCTACGAGCAGTACTTC. Translation gives CASSVGTGTYEQYF.

Points on this clone: Other DNA sequences in the sample encode the same CDR3. This chain uses TRBV30 with TRBJ1-2, with 10 bases aligning to TRBD1. The CDR3 runs to 14 residues. The junction had 5 bases not matched to a gene; V was cut back by 3 bases and J by 4 bases. The germline gives CDR1 GTSNPN, CDR2 SVGIG (reference sequence). This chain's CDR3 is CAWSRQGAGYGYTF. Written as DNA, the CDR3 is TGTGCCTGGAGCAGACAGGGGGCTGGCTATGGCTACACCTTC.

The chain carries TRBV10-1 and TRBJ2-5; 9 nucleotides align to TRBD2. The CDR3 extends over 15 amino acids. With V trimmed by 4 bases and J by 5 bases, 8 bases remained unmatched. CDR1 is WNHNN, CDR2 SYGVQD, per germline (reference sequence). CDR3 protein: CASSGSGGDLETQYF. DNA for the CDR3: TGCGCCAGCAGTGGTAGCGGGGGCGACCTGGAGACCCAGTACTTC.

V and J are TRBV7-2 and TRBJ2-1; the match to TRBD2 covers 12 bases. Germline trimming cut 3 bases from V and 4 bases from J; bases unmatched to any gene: 7. The CDR3 sequence is 17 residues long. Germline V CDR1 and CDR2: SGHTA, FQGNSA. This CDR3 reads CASSFRGLAGRYNEQFF. The DNA for the CDR3 is TGTGCCAGCAGCTTCCGCGGACTAGCGGGAAGGTACAATGAGCAGTTCTTC.

Details on this clone: The sample holds other DNA sequences that translate to the same CDR3. The V gene is TRBV6-6, the J gene TRBJ2-7; possibly TRBD1 for D (5 bases). Trimming removed 0 bases at V and 2 bases at J, with 5 bases between. The CDR3 is made up of 13 amino acids. Germline CDR1 is MNHNY and CDR2 is SVGAGI (reference sequence). Written as DNA, the CDR3 is TGTGCCAGCAGTTACTCAGGGGCCTACGAGCAGTACTTC. Its translation: CASSYSGAYEQYF.

The rearrangement links TRBV7-2 to TRBJ1-2; D is possibly TRBD1 (5 bases). The germline CDR1 and CDR2 sequences are SGHTA and FQGNSA. V dropped 3 bases and J dropped 12 bases, with 11 bases sitting between them. The CDR3 contains 11 residues. CDR3 nucleotides: TGTGCCAGCAGCTTGCTGGGGGACCACACCTTC. It specifies CASSLLGDHTF.

In its sample, this clone was seen once. The chain joins TRBV14 to TRBJ2-7, with unresolved D. This CDR3 has 13 residues. Trimming pared 1 base from V and 3 bases from J, leaving 7 bases between. Germline CDR1 is SGHDN and CDR2 is FVKESK. The CDR3 sequence is CASSQVWFYEQYF. The CDR3 DNA sequence: TGTGCCAGCAGCCAAGTCTGGTTCTACGAGCAGTACTTC.

The J gene is TRBJ1-5, the V gene TRBV7-8; 7 positions agree with TRBD1. The CDR3 contains 14 residues. Germline V lookup: CDR1 SGHVS, CDR2 FQNEAQ. J was trimmed by 3 bases and V by 4 bases; bases with no gene match: 3. The CDR3 reads CASSSGQINQPQHF. The CDR3 coding sequence is TGTGCCAGCAGCTCGGGACAGATCAATCAGCCCCAGCATTTT.

This sequence joins TRBV5-1 and TRBJ2-7; TRBD1 aligns across 8 bases. V was clipped by 4 bases and J by 0 bases; unmatched bases: 3. Germline V gene data show CDR1 as SGHRS and CDR2 as YFSETQ. The CDR3 covers 14 residues. The CDR3 spells CASSPTGASYEQYF. DNA for the CDR3: TGCGCCAGCAGCCCGACAGGGGCCTCCTACGAGCAGTACTTC.